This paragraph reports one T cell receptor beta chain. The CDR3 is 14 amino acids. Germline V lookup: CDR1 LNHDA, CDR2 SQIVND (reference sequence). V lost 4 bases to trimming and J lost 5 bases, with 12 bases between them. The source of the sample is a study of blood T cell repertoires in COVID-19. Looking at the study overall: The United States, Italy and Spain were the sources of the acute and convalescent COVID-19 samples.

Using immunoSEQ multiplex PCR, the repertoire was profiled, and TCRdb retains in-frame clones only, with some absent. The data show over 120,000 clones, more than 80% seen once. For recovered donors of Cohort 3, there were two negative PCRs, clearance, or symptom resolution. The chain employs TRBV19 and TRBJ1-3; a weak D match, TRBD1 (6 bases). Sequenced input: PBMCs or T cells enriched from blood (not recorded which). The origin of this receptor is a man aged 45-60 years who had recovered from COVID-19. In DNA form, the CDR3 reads TGTGCCAGTAGTAGAACAGGGCGCCGAAACACCATATATTTT. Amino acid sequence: CASSRTGRRNTIYF.